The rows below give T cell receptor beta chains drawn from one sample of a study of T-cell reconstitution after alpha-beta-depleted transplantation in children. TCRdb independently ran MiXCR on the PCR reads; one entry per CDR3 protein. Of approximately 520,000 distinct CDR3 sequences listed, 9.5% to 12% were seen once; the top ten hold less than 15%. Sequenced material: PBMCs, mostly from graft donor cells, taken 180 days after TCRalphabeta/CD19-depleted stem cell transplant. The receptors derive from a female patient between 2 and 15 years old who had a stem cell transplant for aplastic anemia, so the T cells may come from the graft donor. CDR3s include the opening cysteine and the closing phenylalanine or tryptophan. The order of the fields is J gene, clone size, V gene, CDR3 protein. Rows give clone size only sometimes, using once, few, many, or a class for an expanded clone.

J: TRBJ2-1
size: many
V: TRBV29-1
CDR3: CSVGKGTDKSYNEQFF

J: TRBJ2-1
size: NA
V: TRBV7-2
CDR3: CASSPRGGLADPGEQFF

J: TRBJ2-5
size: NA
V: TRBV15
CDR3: CAITTSEVQGTQYF

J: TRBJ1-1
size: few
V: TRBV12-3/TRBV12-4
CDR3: CASSKGQWETKNTEAFF

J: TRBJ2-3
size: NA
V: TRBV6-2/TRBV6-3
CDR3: CASSRLAGAPLDTQYF

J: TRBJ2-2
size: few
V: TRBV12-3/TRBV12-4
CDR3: CASSLAGFTGELFF

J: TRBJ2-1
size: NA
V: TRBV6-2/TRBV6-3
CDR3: CASSDHTGDEQFF

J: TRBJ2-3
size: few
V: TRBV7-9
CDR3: CASSPTASTDTQYF

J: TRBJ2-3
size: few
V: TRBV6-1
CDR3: CASSGNREPITDTQYF

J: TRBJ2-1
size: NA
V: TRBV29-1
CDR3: CSVDSTGNEQFF

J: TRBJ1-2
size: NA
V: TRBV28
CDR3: CASTGTEGYGYTF

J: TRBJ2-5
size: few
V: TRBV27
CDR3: CASRILAGETQYF

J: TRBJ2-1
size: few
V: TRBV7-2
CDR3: CASSLNPPNEQFF

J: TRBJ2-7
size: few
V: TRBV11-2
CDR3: CASSPPGSVSSYEQYF

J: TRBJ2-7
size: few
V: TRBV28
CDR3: CASRPRQGPSFYEQYF

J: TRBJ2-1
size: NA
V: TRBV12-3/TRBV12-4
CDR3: CASTDRDAPYNEQFF

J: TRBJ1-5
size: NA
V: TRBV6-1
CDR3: CASRPDMNSNQPQHF

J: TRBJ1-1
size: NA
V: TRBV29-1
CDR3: CSVTVNTEAFF

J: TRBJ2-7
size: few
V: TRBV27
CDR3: CASGLGTAYEQYF

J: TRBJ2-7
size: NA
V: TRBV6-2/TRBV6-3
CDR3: CASSPLRDRGFHEQYF

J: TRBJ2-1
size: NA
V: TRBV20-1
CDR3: CSARKSGYEQFF

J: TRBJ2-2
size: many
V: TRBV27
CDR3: CASSLSGRNTGELFF

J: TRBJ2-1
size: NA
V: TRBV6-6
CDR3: CASSTWGNEQFF

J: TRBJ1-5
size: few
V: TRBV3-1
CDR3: CASSQGLHVNQPQHF

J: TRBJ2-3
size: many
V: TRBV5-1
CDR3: CASSLTGASTDTQYF

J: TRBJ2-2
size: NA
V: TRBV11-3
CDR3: CASSLDGSTTGELFF

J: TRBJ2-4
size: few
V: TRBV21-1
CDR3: CASSTLAGENIQYF